These 9 T cell receptor beta chains were sequenced from one sample in a study of blood T cells in healthy people across ages. Primers used in a second PCR of roughly 7 to 12 cycles were a sample-barcoded 5' primer and a J-beta primer mix. TCRdb re-derived calls from the 5' RACE reads in MiXCR, one entry per CDR3 protein. This sample has roughly 1,500,000 distinct CDR3 sequences, with 30% to 35% found just once. The source material was blood. The source is a woman aged 25-40 years in good health.

This chain joins TRBV7-2 and TRBJ2-5; TRBD2 aligns across 8 bases. CDR3 length: 15 residues. Germline V CDR1 and CDR2: SGHTA, FQGNSA. The trim removed 5 bases at V and 7 bases at J, leaving 12 bases unmatched. The CDR3 DNA follows: TGTGCCAGCAGCCCAGCGCGGGGGGACTCGGTGACCCAGTACTTC. It yields the protein CASSPARGDSVTQYF.

This clonotype occurred a few times. The chain is built from TRBV7-7 and TRBJ2-7; D tentatively reads TRBD1 or TRBD2 (5 bases each). The germline V gene encodes CDR1 SSHAT and CDR2 FNYEAQ (reference sequence). The CDR3 length is 13 residues. The germline V and J ends were trimmed by 0 bases and 6 bases, with 9 bases remaining between them. CDR3 residues: CASSLAPGGEQYF. The CDR3 bases are TGTGCCAGCAGCTTAGCGCCTGGGGGCGAGCAGTACTTC. Full variable domain (remainder filled in from reference TRBV7-7 and TRBJ2-7): GAGVSQSPRYKVTKRGQDVTLRCDPISSHATLYWYQQALGQGPEFLTYFNYEAQPDKSGLPSDRFSAERPEGSISTLTIQRTEQRDSAMYRCASSLAPGGEQYFGPGTRLTVT.

Only a few counts were recorded for this clonotype. The rearrangement uses TRBV7-9 and TRBJ2-3; a possible D gene is TRBD2 (5 bases). Trimming left V 5 bases short and J 5 bases short, with 8 bases between. CDR3 size: 12 residues. Germline CDR1 SEHNR, CDR2 FQNEAQ (reference sequence). In DNA, the CDR3 is TGTGCCAGCAGCCATAGCGAAGATACGCAGTATTTT. Amino acids: CASSHSEDTQYF.

The chain combines TRBV3-1 with TRBJ2-1, with D unresolved. The CDR3 is 13 residues long. Per germline, CDR1 LGHDT and CDR2 YNNKEL (reference sequence). V was pared by 4 bases and J by 5 bases, with 9 bases between. This CDR3 is CASSRSTDNEQFF. CDR3 DNA sequence: TGTGCCAGCAGCCGTTCAACAGACAATGAGCAGTTCTTC.

Concerning this clonotype: The junction shows a germline mismatch at one end, possibly a read error. The chain joins TRBV2 to TRBJ2-6; tentatively, D is TRBD1 (5 bases). From germline, CDR1 is SNHLY and CDR2 FYNNEI. This CDR3 is 13 amino acids long. Written as DNA, the CDR3 is TGTGCCAGCAAGGCCTCTGGGGCCAACGTCCCGACTTTC. The encoded protein is CASKASGANVPTF.

The chain is built from TRBV6-2 or TRBV6-3 and TRBJ2-3; TRBD2 agrees at 10 bases. Germline CDR1 reads MNHEY; CDR2 reads SVGEGT. CDR3 length: 14 amino acids. V was pared by 7 bases and J by 7 bases, with 8 bases of the junction left unmatched. CDR3 in amino acids: CASNSGGGGYTQYF. The DNA for the CDR3 is TGTGCCAGCAACAGCGGGGGGGGCGGGTATACGCAGTATTTT.

This sequence joins TRBV20-1 and TRBJ2-5; D is perhaps TRBD2 (6 bases). Matching the DNA end better, TRBJ2-7 makes the J call doubtful. The CDR3 sequence is 14 residues long. CDR1 DFQATT and CDR2 SNEGSKA come from the germline V gene (reference sequence). CDR3 loop: CSARETRGMNEQYF. In DNA form, the CDR3 reads TGCAGTGCTAGAGAGACTAGGGGTATGAACGAGCAGTACTTC.

This chain connects TRBV5-1 to TRBJ1-2, with TRBD1 identical over 10 bases. V shed 5 bases, J shed 0 bases, and the junction held 13 bases outside the gene matches. Germline V gene sequence: CDR1 SGHRS, CDR2 YFSETQ. There are 18 residues in the CDR3. The CDR3 loop is CASRDLLRDRGANYGYTF. As DNA, the CDR3 is TGCGCCAGCAGGGACCTCCTTCGGGACAGGGGAGCTAACTATGGCTACACCTTC.

The genes are TRBV28 and TRBJ2-7; no firm D call. The CDR3 runs 14 residues. CDR1 and CDR2 from the germline V gene are MDHEN and SYDVKM. The germline V and J ends were trimmed by 8 bases and 4 bases, with 18 bases remaining between them. CDR3 loop: CASLQLGLWYEQYF. CDR3 bases: TGTGCCAGCCTACAGCTAGGTTTATGGTACGAGCAGTACTTC.